This TCR beta chain was profiled in a study of cytomegalovirus exposure and HLA in healthy donors. Study conclusions and caveats: An observed cluster of highly shared sequence variants was recorded as a likely sequencing artifact. Using a false discovery rate of 0.05, a later analysis showed that 16,951 TCR beta sequences were associated with HLA alleles. The authors reported that TCR beta sequences could predict HLA-A and HLA-B alleles. These predictions were accurate for most subjects in the first cohort.

This CDR3 has 13 residues. V was trimmed by 2 bases and J by 1 base, leaving 5 bases between them. Germline CDR1 MNHEY, CDR2 SVGAGI. In this sample, this clone turned up a few times. The antigen remains undetermined. The PCR was carried out with 60 Vbeta primers and 13 Jbeta primers. TCRdb's table, derived via immunoSEQ multiplex PCR, lists solely in-frame clones and lacks some. The sample records about 59,000 clones, 75% to 90% being singletons. The sample taken for sequencing was PBMCs. The rearrangement uses TRBV6-5 and TRBJ1-1; D not certain. This TCR derives from a woman between 40 and 55 years old in good health and CMV-seronegative. Written as DNA, the CDR3 is TGTGCCAGCAGTTACGGCGGGAACACTGAAGCTTTCTTT. Amino acids: CASSYGGNTEAFF.